These T cell receptor beta chains were read from a single sample in a study of shared clonotypes between healthy human individuals. Using immunoSEQ multiplex PCR, the repertoire was profiled, and TCRdb retains in-frame clones only, with some absent. Among some 2 million clones, 90% to 95% were seen once, and the ten largest hold around 0.13%. The specimen sequenced was naive CD4+ T cells sorted from blood. The receptor set was obtained from a young man in good health. CDR3s leave out the opening cysteine and the closing phenylalanine or tryptophan. Rows may omit the clone size; those that give it use once, few, many or a size class.

clone_size	v_call	cdr3_aa
once	TRBV18	ASSPPTSGSSYNEQF
once	TRBV2	ASSLGVGNTIY
NA	TRBV18	ASSYGIGETQY
NA	TRBV5-4	ASSFSSGGYADTQY
NA	TRBV10-3	AVSGTENTEAF
once	TRBV5-2	ASSYSDTQY
once	TRBV6-1	ASRGPKGNQPQH
NA	TRBV7-2	ASSLGATNYGYT
NA	TRBV28	ASSFIPTRGFSEKLF
NA	TRBV6-5	ASSYWSVTRTDTQY
NA	TRBV25-1	ASSGQGNNEQF
NA	TRBV7-3	ASSLHLATNEKLF
NA	TRBV7-9	ASSPAPGEQF
NA	TRBV6-6	AGGATAGELF
NA	TRBV7-8	ASSSAAARGGLQETQY
once	TRBV28	ASSLQGNTEAF
NA	TRBV15	ATSRESSGISYEQY
NA	TRBV19	ASSILWGSTEAF
NA	TRBV27	ASSGRGTDTQY
NA	TRBV2	ASSTTGGVDLNTEAF
NA	TRBV15	ATSWGSTVNTEAF
NA	TRBV19	ASSTGGQTNQPQH
NA	TRBV6-5	ASSYRLAGESEQF
once	TRBV9	ASSALAGTQY
NA	TRBV7-2	ASSLVRSGQY
NA	TRBV6-5	ASSLDRGRAYNEQF
once	TRBV10-3	AISESAAPSGYT
NA	TRBV5-1	ASSAGTARMNTEAF
NA	TRBV5-1	ASSPEADRKITYEQY
NA	TRBV4-1	ASSQEGGGGVADTQY
NA	TRBV29-1	SSRTDTDTQY
NA	TRBV6-1	ASKKGSRSSYEQY
NA	TRBV25-1	ARTLGGDTYEQY
once	TRBV6-6	ASSKSPGTVSYEQY
NA	TRBV5-4	ASSLLAGGREQY
NA	TRBV27	ASSLERYSSTGELF
NA	TRBV30	AWSVAISETQY
NA	TRBV11-2	ASSLTRTISAYEQY
NA	TRBV6-6	ASNRDRGAQTQY
once	TRBV10-1	ASSAGLAGDEQF
NA	TRBV7-9	ASSPGQVSGNTIY
NA	TRBV7-3	ASSLKQGASTDTQY
NA	TRBV10-1	ASSPGSYNEQF
NA	TRBV6-4	ASRASGRTNEKLF
NA	TRBV19	ASSIGQDLEAF
NA	TRBV29-1	SVERAGRGNTEAF
NA	TRBV9	ASSAPSPGQGFPGANVLT
NA	TRBV2	ASSVRGTGGGSPLH
NA	TRBV6-5	ASSTGGRYEQY
NA	TRBV5-4	ASIPKGAGDGSNQPQH
NA	TRBV5-1	ASSLAGRHYEQY
NA	TRBV6-1	ASTGSRTQETQY
NA	TRBV7-3	ASSFSTSGGYT
NA	TRBV18	ASSPSQRAF
NA	TRBV6-5	ASSRTRGTEAF
NA	TRBV7-9	ADWGGSYEQY
NA	TRBV28	ASSLDRVDNEQY
NA	TRBV7-2	ASSQKQGDYT
NA	TRBV5-1	ASSVSGSPDTQY
NA	TRBV6-1	ASSEQGEKLF